This note documents a single T cell receptor (beta chain) sequence. Produced via immunoSEQ multiplex PCR; TCRdb's table is partial and in-frame only. The data contain 300,000 to 350,000 clones, about nine tenths of them seen just once; the ten biggest clones take up 1.5% to 2%. The CDR3 is made up of 15 amino acids. After removal of 0 bases from V and 4 bases from J, the junction contained 2 bases not matched to a gene. Germline lookup yields CDR1 MNHEY and CDR2 SMNVEV (reference sequence). The data were obtained in a study of blood T cell repertoires in COVID-19. The sequencing input was peripheral blood. The chain employs TRBV27 and TRBJ1-2; the match to TRBD1 covers 10 bases. The receptor comes from a woman in her twenties or thirties with COVID-19, enrolled during active disease. CDR3 DNA sequence: TGTGCCAGCAGTTTATCAGGGACAGGGGTCTATGGCTACACCTTC. Translation gives CASSLSGTGVYGYTF.